The 19 T cell receptor beta chains reported below all come from one sample, sequenced in a study of post-analysis software for immune sequencing data. These receptors have no known antigen. Findings and caveats of the study: When patients were compared with controls, a handful of TRBV segments were more frequent, TRBV5-6, TRBV5-1 and TRBV20-1 among them.

Libraries were made from TCR beta cDNA, and they carried unique molecular identifiers. TCRdb processed the PCR reads anew with MiXCR; each CDR3 protein has one entry. The profile covers about 560,000 distinct CDR3 sequences, with 40% to 50% appearing a single time and under 2% taken by the ten largest. Sequencing used blood. The receptors come from a girl under 18 with multiple sclerosis.

The rearrangement links TRBV29-1 to TRBJ2-7; TRBD2 might be the D (7 bases). CDR3 size: 14 residues. The ends were cut back, 6 bases at V and 0 bases at J, with 15 bases in the middle. Germline CDR1 SQVTM, CDR2 ANQGSEA. CDR3 in amino acids: CSVRGGGASYEQYF. The CDR3 DNA follows: TGCAGCGTCCGAGGGGGGGGCGCCTCCTACGAGCAGTACTTC.

The chain employs TRBV5-1 and TRBJ1-2; D remains ambiguous. Between the trimmed V and J ends, which lost 2 bases and 6 bases, there was a span of 11 bases. The CDR3 covers 13 residues. Germline values: CDR1 SGHRS, CDR2 YFSETQ. The CDR3 region is CASSFGRENGYTF. As DNA, the CDR3 is TGCGCCAGCAGCTTTGGAAGGGAGAATGGCTACACCTTC.

The chain links TRBV20-1 to TRBJ1-1, with D possibly being TRBD1 (5 bases). Germline V lookup: CDR1 DFQATT, CDR2 SNEGSKA (reference sequence). This CDR3 has 12 amino acids. V lost 6 bases and J 6 bases, leaving 14 bases between the germline ends. In nucleotides, the CDR3 is TGCAGTGCGCTAGAGCCGGGGGCTGAAGCTTTCTTT. This encodes CSALEPGAEAFF.

This rearrangement joins TRBV5-1 to TRBJ1-1; D is unclear. V dropped 0 bases and J dropped 10 bases, with 16 bases sitting between them. This CDR3 is 14 amino acids long. Germline V gene sequence: CDR1 SGHRS, CDR2 YFSETQ. CDR3 DNA sequence: TGCGCCAGCAGCTTGGGTTTTGGAGAGGTTGGAGCTTTCTTT. The encoded protein is CASSLGFGEVGAFF. The complete variable domain, with remaining parts taken from reference TRBV5-1 and TRBJ1-1, reads KAGVTQTPRYLIKTRGQQVTLSCSPISGHRSVSWYQQTPGQGLQFLFEYFSETQRNKGNFPGRFSGRQFSNSRSEMNVSTLELGDSALYLCASSLGFGEVGAFFGQGTRLTVV.

The V gene is TRBV27, the J gene TRBJ2-1; D gene ambiguous. The germline gives CDR1 MNHEY, CDR2 SMNVEV (reference sequence). Trimming removed 5 bases at V and 8 bases at J, with 16 bases between. The CDR3 runs 14 residues. CDR3 bases: TGTGCCAGCAGTCAGACGCCTGGGGTGGATGAGCAGTTCTTC. Protein product: CASSQTPGVDEQFF.

The chain couples TRBV6-6 to TRBJ1-5; the D is unclear. Germline V gene data show CDR1 as MNHNY and CDR2 as SVGAGI (reference sequence). This CDR3 comprises 17 residues. V was clipped by 2 bases and J by 3 bases, with 17 bases between them. The CDR3 nucleotides are TGTGCCAGCAGTTACACACACCGACCGACTGACAATCAGCCCCAGCATTTT. Translation gives CASSYTHRPTDNQPQHF.

This clonotype has just a few counts. The chain is built from TRBV5-1 and TRBJ2-7, with 9 bases that match TRBD2. CDR3 length: 15 residues. CDR1 is SGHRS, CDR2 YFSETQ, per germline. V dropped 4 bases and J dropped 3; count of bases not matched to a gene: 8. CDR3 DNA: TGCGCCAGCAGCGCGGCGGGGGGGCAAGGCTACGAGCAGTACTTC. Its translation is CASSAAGGQGYEQYF.

DNA for the CDR3: TGTGCCGTAAGAGGCGTACGTCTGAAAGCTTTCTTT. Protein sequence: CAVRGVRLKAFF. The rearrangement uses TRBV10-3 and TRBJ1-1; no clear D gene. This CDR3 is 12 amino acids long. The V gene's germline CDR1 is ENHRY and CDR2 SYGVKD. The V gene lost 11 bases and the J gene lost 9 bases, with 19 bases spanning the gap.

As DNA, the CDR3 is TGTGCCATCAGTGACCCTGACGTTACTAGCGGCAGCTACAATGAGCAGTTCTTC. Amino acids: CAISDPDVTSGSYNEQFF. J is TRBJ2-1 and V is TRBV10-3; 8 bases align to TRBD2. V was clipped by 3 bases and J by 3 bases; unmatched bases: 13. Germline V lookup: CDR1 ENHRY, CDR2 SYGVKD. CDR3 length equals 18 residues.

This chain connects TRBV11-3 to TRBJ1-6, with D hard to call. Between the trimmed V and J ends, which lost 7 bases and 6 bases, there was a span of 13 bases. The CDR3 is 14 amino acids. Per the germline V gene, CDR1 is SGHNT and CDR2 is YENEEA. CDR3 coding DNA: TGTGCCAGCACCTACAGCGCAGTTAATTCACCCCTCCACTTT. Its translation: CASTYSAVNSPLHF. The variable domain in full, with the rest retrieved from reference TRBV11-3 and TRBJ1-6, is EAGVVQSPRYKIIEKKQPVAFWCNPISGHNTLYWYLQNLGQGPELLIRYENEEAVDDSQLPKDRFSAERLKGVDSTLKIQPAELGDSAVYLCASTYSAVNSPLHFGNGTRLTVT.

J is TRBJ2-1 and V is TRBV20-1, with TRBD2 matching over 10 bases. J was trimmed by 10 bases and V by 5 bases; bases with no gene match: 11. This CDR3 has 14 amino acids. CDR1 and CDR2 (germline): DFQATT, SNEGSKA (reference sequence). The CDR3 sequence: CSARAGGPQVEQFF. The CDR3 DNA follows: TGCAGTGCTCGAGCGGGAGGGCCCCAGGTGGAGCAGTTCTTC.

The V call is TRBV12-3 or TRBV12-4, the J call TRBJ1-4, with D unresolved. This CDR3 spans 16 amino acids. Trimming stripped 5 bases from V and 4 bases from J, with 17 bases between. CDR3 loop: CASSPGGPWSNEKLFF. CDR3 sequence (DNA): TGTGCCAGCAGTCCGGGAGGACCCTGGAGTAATGAAAAACTGTTTTTT.

This clonotype was observed a few times. V gene TRBV7-2 combines with J gene TRBJ2-1; D ambiguous. Looked up from germline, CDR1 is SGHTA and CDR2 is FQGNSA. The CDR3 consists of 14 residues. Between the trimmed V and J ends, which lost 3 bases and 4 bases, there was a span of 10 bases. The CDR3 DNA reads TGTGCCAGCAGCTTCGGAAACGGTTACAATGAGCAGTTCTTC. This codes for CASSFGNGYNEQFF.

CDR3 nucleotides: TGCGCCAGCAGCCTGGAAAGGGACAGCCAATCCTACGAGCAGTACTTC. Amino acid sequence: CASSLERDSQSYEQYF. The chain has TRBV5-1 and TRBJ2-7; TRBD1 aligns across 7 bases. V shed 4 bases and J 1 base; nucleotides not matched to a gene: 11. CDR1 SGHRS and CDR2 YFSETQ come from the germline V gene. The CDR3 consists of 16 residues.

V is TRBV6-1 and J is TRBJ2-7; D is uncertain. The CDR3 totals 14 residues. V shed 6 bases and J shed 2 bases, with 14 bases lying between them. Germline loops: CDR1 MNHNS, CDR2 SASEGT. CDR3 amino acids: CASRLTAQTYEQYF. The CDR3 bases are TGTGCCAGCAGGCTCACAGCGCAAACCTACGAGCAGTACTTC.

The rearrangement links TRBV7-3 to TRBJ2-1; no definite D call. V lost 3 bases, J lost 3 bases, and 9 bases lay in between. Germline V gene sequence: CDR1 SGHTA, CDR2 FQGTGA. The CDR3 length is 14 residues. CDR3 bases: TGTGCCAGCAGCTTCGGAGCGTACTACAATGAGCAGTTCTTC. It yields the protein CASSFGAYYNEQFF.

The genes are TRBV5-1 and TRBJ2-3; tentatively, D is TRBD2 (5 bases). This CDR3 is built from 16 residues. V dropped 1 base and J dropped 0 bases, with 12 bases sitting between them. CDR1 and CDR2 from the germline V gene are SGHRS and YFSETQ. CDR3 residues: CASSLRWRVSTDTQYF. The CDR3 DNA reads TGCGCCAGCAGCTTGCGTTGGCGGGTTAGCACAGATACGCAGTATTTT. The whole variable domain, remainder taken from reference TRBV5-1 and TRBJ2-3, is KAGVTQTPRYLIKTRGQQVTLSCSPISGHRSVSWYQQTPGQGLQFLFEYFSETQRNKGNFPGRFSGRQFSNSRSEMNVSTLELGDSALYLCASSLRWRVSTDTQYFGPGTRLTVL.

The CDR3 DNA is TGTGCCAGCTCCAGAGTAGGGGCGTATAGCAATCAGCCCCAGCATTTT. Translated: CASSRVGAYSNQPQHF. This chain joins TRBV6-5 and TRBJ1-5, with D possibly being TRBD1 (5 bases). The germline V and J ends were trimmed by 8 bases and 0 bases, with 17 bases remaining between them. The CDR3 length is 16 residues. CDR1 and CDR2 (germline): MNHEY, SVGAGI.

This sequence joins TRBV5-1 and TRBJ2-6, with D maybe TRBD1 (6 bases). V lost 4 bases and J 5 bases, leaving 16 bases between the germline ends. Per the germline V gene, CDR1 is SGHRS and CDR2 is YFSETQ. This CDR3 is built from 16 residues. The DNA for the CDR3 is TGCGCCAGCAGCCCCGAAGGGGGTTTTCGGGCCAACGTCCTGACTTTC. It specifies CASSPEGGFRANVLTF. Together with reference TRBV5-1 and TRBJ2-6, the CDR3 gives the full variable domain: KAGVTQTPRYLIKTRGQQVTLSCSPISGHRSVSWYQQTPGQGLQFLFEYFSETQRNKGNFPGRFSGRQFSNSRSEMNVSTLELGDSALYLCASSPEGGFRANVLTFGAGSRLTVL.